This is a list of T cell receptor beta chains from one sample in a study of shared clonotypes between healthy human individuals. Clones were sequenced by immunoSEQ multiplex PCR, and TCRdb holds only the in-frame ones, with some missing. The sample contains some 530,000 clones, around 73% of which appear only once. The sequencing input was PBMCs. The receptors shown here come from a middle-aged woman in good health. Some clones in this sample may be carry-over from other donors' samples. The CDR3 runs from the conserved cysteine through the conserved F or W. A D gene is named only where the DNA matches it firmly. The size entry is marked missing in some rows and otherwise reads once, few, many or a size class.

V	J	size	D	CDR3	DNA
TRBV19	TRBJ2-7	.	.	CASKEGHGPYEQYF	TGTGCCAGTAAGGAGGGCCATGGGCCCTACGAGCAGTACTTC
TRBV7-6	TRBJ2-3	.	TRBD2	CASSHGGGTQYF	TGTGCCAGCAGCCACGGGGGGGGGACGCAGTATTTT
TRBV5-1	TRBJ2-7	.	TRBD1	CASTPDRDSYEQYF	TGCGCCAGCACCCCGGACAGGGACTCCTACGAGCAGTACTTC
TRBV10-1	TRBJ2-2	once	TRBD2	CASREQREFGELFF	TGCGCCAGCAGAGAGCAGCGGGAGTTCGGGGAGCTGTTTTTT
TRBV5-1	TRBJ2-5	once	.	CASSQQETQYF	TGCGCCAGCAGCCAGCAAGAGACCCAGTACTTC
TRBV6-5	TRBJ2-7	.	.	CASSPGTFSYEQYF	TGTGCCAGCAGTCCCGGGACGTTCTCCTACGAGCAGTACTTC
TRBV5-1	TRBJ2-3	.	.	CASSLAQADTQYF	TGCGCCAGCAGCTTGGCCCAAGCAGATACGCAGTATTTT
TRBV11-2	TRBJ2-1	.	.	CASSLDLSVSSYNEQFF	TGTGCCAGCAGCTTAGATCTAAGCGTCAGCTCCTACAATGAGCAGTTCTTC
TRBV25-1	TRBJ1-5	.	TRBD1	CASTTGEQPQHF	TGTGCCAGCACCACAGGGGAGCAGCCCCAGCATTTT
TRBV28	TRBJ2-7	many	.	CASSGHDPGRRYYEQYF	TGTGCCAGCAGTGGACACGATCCGGGACGCCGGTACTACGAGCAGTACTTC
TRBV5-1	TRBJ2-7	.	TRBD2	CASGLAGDSYEQYF	TGCGCCAGCGGCCTAGCGGGTGACTCCTACGAGCAGTACTTC
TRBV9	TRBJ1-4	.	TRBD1	CASSGGTGGVEKLFF	TGTGCCAGCAGCGGAGGGACAGGGGGTGTAGAAAAACTGTTTTTT
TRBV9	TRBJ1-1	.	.	CASSVDGGRTEAFF	TGTGCCAGCAGCGTAGACGGCGGCCGGACTGAAGCTTTCTTT
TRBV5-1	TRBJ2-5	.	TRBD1	CASSLAGTGEETQYF	TGCGCCAGCAGCTTGGCGGGGACAGGGGAAGAGACCCAGTACTTC
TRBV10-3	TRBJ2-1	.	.	CAISELGGAYNEQFF	TGTGCCATCAGTGAGCTGGGGGGAGCCTACAATGAGCAGTTCTTC
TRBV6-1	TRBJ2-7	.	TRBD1	CASDPGQGPYEQYF	TGTGCCAGCGACCCGGGACAGGGGCCCTACGAGCAGTACTTC
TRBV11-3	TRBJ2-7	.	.	CASSLAREGEQYF	TGTGCCAGCAGCTTGGCCCGAGAGGGTGAGCAGTACTTC
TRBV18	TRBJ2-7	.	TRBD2	CASSPGNPSGRPRGSYEQYF	TGTGCCAGCTCACCAGGTAACCCTAGCGGGAGGCCTCGGGGCTCCTACGAGCAGTACTTC
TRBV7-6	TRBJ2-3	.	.	CASSLGAPPDTQYF	TGTGCCAGCAGCTTAGGGGCCCCCCCAGATACGCAGTATTTT
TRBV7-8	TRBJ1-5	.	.	CASSLVPEQPQHF	TGTGCCAGCAGCTTAGTGCCAGAACAGCCCCAGCATTTT
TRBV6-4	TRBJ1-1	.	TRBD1	CASSDSLTGAVPPEAFF	TGTGCCAGCAGTGACTCACTGACAGGGGCCGTACCTCCTGAAGCTTTCTTT
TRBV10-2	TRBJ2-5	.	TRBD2	CASRLPGGKETQYF	TGCGCCAGCAGACTTCCGGGAGGAAAAGAGACCCAGTACTTC
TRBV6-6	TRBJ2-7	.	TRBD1	CASGRTGGFYEQYF	TGTGCCAGCGGACGTACAGGGGGTTTCTACGAGCAGTACTTC
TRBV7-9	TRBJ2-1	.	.	CASSPGRQTYNEQFF	TGTGCCAGCAGCCCGGGGCGTCAGACGTACAATGAGCAGTTCTTC
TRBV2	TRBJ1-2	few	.	CASSENGNYGYTF	TGTGCCAGCAGTGAAAACGGGAACTATGGCTACACCTTC
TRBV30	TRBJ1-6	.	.	CAWAVTAYNSPLHF	TGTGCCTGGGCCGTTACGGCTTATAATTCACCCCTCCACTTT
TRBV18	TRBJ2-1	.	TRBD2	CASSPSGTSGSYEQFF	TGTGCCAGCTCACCATCAGGGACTAGCGGGAGCTATGAGCAGTTCTTC
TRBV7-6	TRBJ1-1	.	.	CASSPYSGPTEAFF	TGTGCCAGCAGCCCGTATTCAGGGCCCACTGAAGCTTTCTTT
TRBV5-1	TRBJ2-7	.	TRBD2	CASSLVGRAPYEQYF	TGCGCCAGCAGCTTGGTCGGGAGGGCCCCCTACGAGCAGTACTTC
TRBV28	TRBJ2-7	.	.	CASFSSYPYEQYF	TGTGCCAGCTTTTCCAGCTACCCCTACGAGCAGTACTTC
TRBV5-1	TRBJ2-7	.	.	CANSLEVSYEQYF	TGCGCCAACAGCTTGGAGGTCTCCTACGAGCAGTACTTC
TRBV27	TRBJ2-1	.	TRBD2	CASSFSGGYNEQFF	TGTGCCAGCAGTTTTAGCGGGGGTTACAATGAGCAGTTCTTC
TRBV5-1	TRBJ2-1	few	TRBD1	CASSKGTGRVGLFINEQFF	TGCGCCAGCAGCAAAGGGACAGGACGCGTAGGGCTATTCATTAATGAGCAGTTCTTC
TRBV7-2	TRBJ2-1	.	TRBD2	CASSGGTSGRHDEQFF	TGTGCCAGCAGCGGGGGGACTAGCGGGAGGCATGATGAGCAGTTCTTC
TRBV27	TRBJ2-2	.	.	CASSLPWDPAYPGELFF	TGTGCCAGCAGTTTACCCTGGGACCCCGCCTATCCCGGGGAGCTGTTTTTT
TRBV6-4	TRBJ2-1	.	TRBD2	CASSDLAGGYNEQFF	TGTGCCAGCAGTGACTTAGCGGGAGGATACAATGAGCAGTTCTTC
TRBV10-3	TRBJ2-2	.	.	CAISRGRQNTGELFF	TGTGCCATCTCTCGCGGGCGACAGAACACCGGGGAGCTGTTTTTT
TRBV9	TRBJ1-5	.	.	CASSPGRAGTNQPQHF	TGTGCCAGCAGCCCGGGGAGGGCAGGTACCAATCAGCCCCAGCATTTT
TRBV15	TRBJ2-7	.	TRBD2	CATSKGLAGEYEQYF	TGTGCCACCAGCAAAGGACTAGCGGGAGAGTACGAGCAGTACTTC
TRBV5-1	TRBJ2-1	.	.	CASSLVGLGGYNEQFF	TGCGCCAGCAGCTTGGTCGGACTGGGCGGCTACAATGAGCAGTTCTTC
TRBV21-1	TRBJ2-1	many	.	CASSKGGPFTHVNEQFF	TGTGCCAGCAGCAAAGGGGGGCCTTTCACACACGTCAATGAGCAGTTCTTC
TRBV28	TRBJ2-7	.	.	CASSSIGSSVPNGVGLYEQYF	TGTGCCAGCAGCTCCATCGGGAGTAGCGTCCCAAACGGGGTCGGCTTATACGAGCAGTACTTC
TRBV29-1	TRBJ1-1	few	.	CSVDSRNTEAFF	TGCAGCGTTGATTCCAGGAACACTGAAGCTTTCTTT
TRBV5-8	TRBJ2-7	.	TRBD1	CASSGPGGEQYF	TGTGCCAGCAGCGGCCCAGGGGGAGAGCAGTACTTC
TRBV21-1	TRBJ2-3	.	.	CASSKGDPTAQGSDTQYF	TGTGCCAGCAGCAAAGGGGACCCCACGGCCCAGGGATCTGATACGCAGTATTTT
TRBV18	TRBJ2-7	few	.	CASSPPGFLYEQYF	TGTGCCAGCTCACCACCGGGTTTCCTCTACGAGCAGTACTTC
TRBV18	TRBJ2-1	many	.	CASSQGTGDLNEQFF	TGTGCCAGCTCACAAGGGACTGGGGATCTCAATGAGCAGTTCTTC
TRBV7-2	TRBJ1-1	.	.	CASSRDAHRVAEAFF	TGTGCCAGCAGCCGGGACGCTCACAGGGTGGCTGAAGCTTTCTTT
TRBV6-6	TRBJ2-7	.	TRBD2	CASSYSAGAGEQYF	TGTGCCAGCAGTTACTCCGCGGGAGCTGGCGAGCAGTACTTC
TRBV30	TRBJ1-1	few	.	CAWGRDAKNTEAFF	TGTGCCTGGGGGAGGGACGCGAAGAACACTGAAGCTTTCTTT
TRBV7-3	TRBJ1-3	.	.	CASSSPDRFSGNTIYF	TGTGCCAGCAGCTCACCCGACAGGTTTTCTGGAAACACCATATATTTT
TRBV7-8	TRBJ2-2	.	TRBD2	CASSAAPGGSTGELFF	TGTGCCAGCTCGGCAGCCCCGGGAGGAAGCACCGGGGAGCTGTTTTTT